Sequencing of this T cell receptor (beta chain) was carried out in a study of T cell repertoires in cytomegalovirus infection. Study-level background: It can be stated that public TCR beta signatures indicated CMV infection as well as a matching HLA type.

The CDR3 has 13 amino acids. CDR1 and CDR2 (germline): SGHVS, FQNEAQ. TCRdb reanalysed the reads using MiXCR and keeps one entry per CDR3 protein. Counted here are approximately 1,000,000 distinct CDR3 sequences, under 40% occurring once; the ten biggest clones make up under 15%. Remarks on this clonotype: Its antigen remains unknown. One base away lies a much larger clone, so this may be a sequencing read error.

The TCR sequence derives from a human donor in good health (CMV status not recorded). Some clones in this sample may be carry-over from other donors' samples. The chain uses TRBV7-8 and TRBJ2-7; D call uncertain. The input for sequencing was cultured CD8+ T cells from PBMCs, taken from culture after CMV antigen stimulation. The chain's CDR3 is CANSPTMMDEQYV. The CDR3 nucleotides read TGTGCCAACAGCCCAACGATGATGGACGAGCAGTACGTC.